A selection of T cell receptor beta chains follows, all from one sample in a study of blood T cell repertoires in COVID-19. Data came from immunoSEQ multiplex PCR; TCRdb stores just in-frame clones and leaves some out. This table has nearly 300,000 clones, around 84% appearing once. The sample was peripheral blood. These receptors originate from a human donor with COVID-19, enrolled during active disease. The donor label of this sample is uncertain. Each CDR3 is given with its conserved first and last residue. The order of the fields is D gene, clone size, J gene, V gene, CDR3 protein, CDR3 DNA. D genes are given only for firm matches. Size values are once, few and many counts, or a class for expanded clones, and some rows have none.

>NA|NA|TRBJ2-1|TRBV28
CASSFLGLRLSSYNEQFF
TGTGCCAGCAGTTTTCTCGGTCTGCGGCTAAGCTCCTACAATGAGCAGTTCTTC
>NA|NA|TRBJ2-7|TRBV11-1
CASSSAWGRYEQYF
TGTGCCAGCAGCTCCGCCTGGGGCAGATACGAGCAGTACTTC
>NA|NA|TRBJ1-4|TRBV6-1
CASSEFTGNEKLFF
TGTGCCAGCAGTGAATTTACAGGGAACGAAAAACTGTTTTTT
>TRBD2|NA|TRBJ2-3|TRBV19
CASRKNSGTTDTQYF
TGTGCCAGTAGAAAAAATAGCGGGACCACAGATACGCAGTATTTT
>NA|NA|TRBJ2-7|TRBV7-9
CASSFPQGHEQYF
TGTGCCAGCAGCTTCCCGCAGGGCCACGAGCAGTACTTC
>NA|NA|TRBJ2-2|TRBV2
CASSVAAIANTGELFF
TGTGCCAGCAGTGTTGCGGCCATTGCGAACACCGGGGAGCTGTTTTTT
>NA|NA|TRBJ1-3|TRBV3-1/TRBV3-2
CASSQDLAGNTIYF
TGTGCCAGCAGCCAAGATCTCGCTGGAAACACCATATATTTT
>NA|few|TRBJ2-7|TRBV30
CAWTADEAREQYF
TGTGCCTGGACCGCGGATGAGGCCCGGGAGCAGTACTTC
>TRBD1|NA|TRBJ2-4|TRBV6-1
CASSEAGTVNIQYF
TGTGCCAGCAGTGAAGCCGGGACAGTAAACATTCAGTACTTC
>TRBD2|few|TRBJ2-3|TRBV28
CASSLAGGPGWQYF
TGTGCCAGCAGTCTGGCGGGAGGGCCGGGGTGGCAGTATTTT
>NA|NA|TRBJ1-5|TRBV5-1
CASSLGVAEQPQHF
TGCGCCAGCAGCCTCGGGGTGGCGGAACAGCCCCAGCATTTT
>TRBD2|NA|TRBJ2-2|TRBV19
CASSMSTSGSLGTGELFF
TGTGCCAGTAGTATGTCGACTAGCGGGAGTTTGGGGACCGGGGAGCTGTTTTTT
>NA|once|TRBJ2-3|TRBV12-3/TRBV12-4
CASSSNPGTQYF
TGTGCCAGCAGCTCCAACCCGGGTACGCAGTATTTT
>NA|few|TRBJ2-2|TRBV7-2
CASSSVAVGELFF
TGTGCCAGCAGCTCCGTAGCCGTGGGGGAGCTGTTTTTT
>TRBD2|NA|TRBJ2-7|TRBV6-6
CASSYSSGRGDEQYF
TGTGCCAGCAGTTACTCTAGCGGGAGGGGAGACGAGCAGTACTTC
>NA|NA|TRBJ1-5|TRBV15
CATSSGVWGNQPQHF
TGTGCCACCAGCAGCGGGGTGTGGGGCAATCAGCCCCAGCATTTT
>NA|NA|TRBJ1-5|TRBV5-6
CASSQLRSNQPQHF
TGTGCCAGCAGCCAACTCCGGAGCAATCAGCCCCAGCATTTT
>TRBD1|NA|TRBJ1-2|TRBV27
CASSLAGGGYGYTF
TGTGCCAGCAGTCTTGCAGGGGGCGGCTATGGCTACACCTTC
>NA|NA|TRBJ2-7|TRBV11-2
CASSLEVAFTEQYF
TGTGCCAGCAGCTTAGAGGTGGCTTTTACCGAGCAGTACTTC
>NA|NA|TRBJ1-2|TRBV19
CASSIDRYGNYGYTF
TGTGCCAGTAGTATAGATCGATACGGTAACTATGGCTACACCTTC
>TRBD1|NA|TRBJ2-5|TRBV6-6
CASRSPGQGQETQYF
TGTGCCAGCAGATCGCCGGGACAGGGACAAGAGACCCAGTACTTC
>TRBD1|NA|TRBJ1-6|TRBV28
CASSDRTGFFTLHF
TGTGCCAGCAGTGACCGGACAGGGTTTTTCACCCTCCACTTT